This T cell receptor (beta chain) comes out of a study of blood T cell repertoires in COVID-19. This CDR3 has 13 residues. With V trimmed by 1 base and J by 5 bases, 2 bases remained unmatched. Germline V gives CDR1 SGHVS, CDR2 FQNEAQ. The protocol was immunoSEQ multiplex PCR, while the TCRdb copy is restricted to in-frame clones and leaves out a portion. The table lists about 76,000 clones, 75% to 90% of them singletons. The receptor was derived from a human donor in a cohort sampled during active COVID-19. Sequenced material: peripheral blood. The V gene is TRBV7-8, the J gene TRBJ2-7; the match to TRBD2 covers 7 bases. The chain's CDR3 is CASSLVAGDEQYF. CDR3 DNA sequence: TGTGCCAGCAGCTTAGTTGCGGGGGACGAGCAGTACTTC.